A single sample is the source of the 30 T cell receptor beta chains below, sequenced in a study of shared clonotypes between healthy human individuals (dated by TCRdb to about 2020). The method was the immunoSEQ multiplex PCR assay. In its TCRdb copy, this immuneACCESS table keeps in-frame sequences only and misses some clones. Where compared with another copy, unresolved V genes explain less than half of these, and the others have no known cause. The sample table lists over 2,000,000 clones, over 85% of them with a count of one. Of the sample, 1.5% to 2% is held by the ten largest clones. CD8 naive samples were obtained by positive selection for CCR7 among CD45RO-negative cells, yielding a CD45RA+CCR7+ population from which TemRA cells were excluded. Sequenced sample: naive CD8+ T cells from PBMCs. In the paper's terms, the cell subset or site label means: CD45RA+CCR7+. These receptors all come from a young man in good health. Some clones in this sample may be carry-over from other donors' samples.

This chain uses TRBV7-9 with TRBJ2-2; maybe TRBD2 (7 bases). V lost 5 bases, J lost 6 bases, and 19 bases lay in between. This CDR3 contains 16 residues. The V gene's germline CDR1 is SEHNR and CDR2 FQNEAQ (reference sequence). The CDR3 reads CASSRAGGGNAGELFF. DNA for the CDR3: TGTGCCAGCAGCCGAGCCGGCGGGGGCAATGCCGGGGAGCTGTTTTTT.

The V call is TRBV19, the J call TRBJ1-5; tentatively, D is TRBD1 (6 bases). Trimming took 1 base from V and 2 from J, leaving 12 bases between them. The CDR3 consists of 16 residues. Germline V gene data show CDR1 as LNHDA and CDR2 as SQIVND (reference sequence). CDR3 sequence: CASSIGGGPGNQPQHF. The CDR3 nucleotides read TGTGCCAGTAGTATAGGCGGGGGGCCAGGCAATCAGCCCCAGCATTTT.

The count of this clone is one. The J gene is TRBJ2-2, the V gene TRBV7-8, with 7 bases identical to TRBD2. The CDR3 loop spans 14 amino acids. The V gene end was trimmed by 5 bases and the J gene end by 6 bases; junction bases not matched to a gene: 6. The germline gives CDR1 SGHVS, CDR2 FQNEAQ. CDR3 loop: CASSPAGEAGELFF. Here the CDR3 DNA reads TGTGCCAGCAGCCCTGCGGGAGAGGCCGGGGAGCTGTTTTTT.

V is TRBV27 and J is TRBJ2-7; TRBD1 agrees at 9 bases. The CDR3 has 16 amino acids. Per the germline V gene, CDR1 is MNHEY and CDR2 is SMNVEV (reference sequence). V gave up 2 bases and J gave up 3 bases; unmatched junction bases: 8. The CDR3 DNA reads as TGTGCCAGCAGTTTAGTTGGGACAGGGATGTTCTACGAGCAGTACTTC. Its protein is CASSLVGTGMFYEQYF.

CDR3: CATSSTRDSQETQYF. The CDR3 nucleotides read TGTGCCACCAGCAGCACCCGGGACAGTCAAGAGACCCAGTACTTC. This chain connects TRBV15 to TRBJ2-5, with 7 bases identical to TRBD1. The CDR3 runs 15 residues. With V trimmed by 3 bases and J by 2 bases, 6 bases remained unmatched. The germline V gene has CDR1 LNHNV and CDR2 YYDKDF (reference sequence).

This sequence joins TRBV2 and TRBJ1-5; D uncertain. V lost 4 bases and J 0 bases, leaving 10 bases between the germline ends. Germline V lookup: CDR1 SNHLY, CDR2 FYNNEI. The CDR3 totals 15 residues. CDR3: CASSAGLDSNQPQHF. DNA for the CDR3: TGTGCCAGCAGTGCGGGGTTGGATAGCAATCAGCCCCAGCATTTT.

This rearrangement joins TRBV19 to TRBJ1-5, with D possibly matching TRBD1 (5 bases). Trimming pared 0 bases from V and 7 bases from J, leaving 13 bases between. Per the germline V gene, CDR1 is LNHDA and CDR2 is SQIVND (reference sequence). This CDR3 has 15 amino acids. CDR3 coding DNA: TGTGCCAGTAGTATAGATCGGGAAGGGGTGCAGCCCCAGCATTTT. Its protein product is CASSIDREGVQPQHF.

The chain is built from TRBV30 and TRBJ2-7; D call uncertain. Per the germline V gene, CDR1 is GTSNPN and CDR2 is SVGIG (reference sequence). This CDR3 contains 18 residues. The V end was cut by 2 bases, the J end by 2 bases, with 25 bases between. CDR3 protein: CAWSSPLQTTIVTYEQYF. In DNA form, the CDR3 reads TGTGCCTGGAGTTCCCCGCTGCAGACGACCATTGTAACCTACGAGCAGTACTTC.

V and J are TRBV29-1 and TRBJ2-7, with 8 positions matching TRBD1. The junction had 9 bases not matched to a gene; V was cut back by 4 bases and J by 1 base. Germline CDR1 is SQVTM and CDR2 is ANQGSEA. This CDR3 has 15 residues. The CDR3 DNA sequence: TGCAGCGTTGGAGAGGGGGACAGGCCTTCCTACGAGCAGTACTTC. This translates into CSVGEGDRPSYEQYF.

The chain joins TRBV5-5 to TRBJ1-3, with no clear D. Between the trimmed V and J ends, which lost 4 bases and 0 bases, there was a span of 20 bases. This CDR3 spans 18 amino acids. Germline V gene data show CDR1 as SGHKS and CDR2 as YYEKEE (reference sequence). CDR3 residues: CASSLEGAWQPSGNTIYF. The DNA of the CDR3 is TGTGCCAGCAGCCTGGAGGGTGCGTGGCAGCCCTCTGGAAACACCATATATTTT.

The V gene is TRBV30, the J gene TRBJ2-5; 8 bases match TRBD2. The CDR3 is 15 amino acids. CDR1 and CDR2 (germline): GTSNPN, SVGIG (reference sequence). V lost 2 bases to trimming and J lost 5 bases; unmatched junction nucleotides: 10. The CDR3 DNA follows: TGTGCCTGGAGTCGGGCTAGCGGGCCGCAGGAGACCCAGTACTTC. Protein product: CAWSRASGPQETQYF.

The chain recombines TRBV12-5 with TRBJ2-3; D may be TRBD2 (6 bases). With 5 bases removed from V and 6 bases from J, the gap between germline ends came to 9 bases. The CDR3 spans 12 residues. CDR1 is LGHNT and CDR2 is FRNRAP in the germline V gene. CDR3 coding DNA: TGTGCTAGTGGTGAGGGAGGTGATACGCAGTATTTT. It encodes CASGEGGDTQYF. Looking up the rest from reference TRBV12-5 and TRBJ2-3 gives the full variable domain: DARVTQTPRHKVTEMGQEVTMRCQPILGHNTVFWYRQTMMQGLELLAYFRNRAPLDDSGMPKDRFSAEMPDATLATLKIQPSEPRDSAVYFCASGEGGDTQYFGPGTRLTVL.

The CDR3 DNA is TGTGCCAGCAGAACGATAACGGGAATCTACAATGAGCAGTTCTTC. Protein: CASRTITGIYNEQFF. The chain links TRBV27 to TRBJ2-1; weak D call: TRBD2 (5 bases). This CDR3 contains 15 residues. The germline V gene has CDR1 MNHEY and CDR2 SMNVEV (reference sequence). With 6 bases removed from V and 3 bases from J, the gap between germline ends came to 15 bases.

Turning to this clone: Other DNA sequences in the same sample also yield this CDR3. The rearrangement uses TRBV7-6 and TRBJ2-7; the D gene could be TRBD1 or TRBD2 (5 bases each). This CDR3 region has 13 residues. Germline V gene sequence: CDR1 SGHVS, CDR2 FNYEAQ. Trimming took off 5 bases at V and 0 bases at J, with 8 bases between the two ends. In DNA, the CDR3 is TGTGCCAGCAGCCCTGGGGGCTCCTACGAGCAGTACTTC. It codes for CASSPGGSYEQYF.

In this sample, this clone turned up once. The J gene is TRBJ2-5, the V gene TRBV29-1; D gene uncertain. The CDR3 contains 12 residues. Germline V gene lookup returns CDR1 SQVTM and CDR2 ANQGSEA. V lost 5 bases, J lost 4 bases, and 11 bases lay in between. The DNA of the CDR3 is TGCAGCGTTCTGGCAGCAGGAGAGACCCAGTACTTC. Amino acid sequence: CSVLAAGETQYF.

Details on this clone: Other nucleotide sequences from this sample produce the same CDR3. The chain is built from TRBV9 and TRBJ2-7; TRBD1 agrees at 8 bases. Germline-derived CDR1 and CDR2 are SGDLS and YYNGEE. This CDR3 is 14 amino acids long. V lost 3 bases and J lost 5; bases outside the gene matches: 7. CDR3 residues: CASSAGQGPHEQYF. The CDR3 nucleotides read TGTGCCAGCAGCGCCGGACAGGGCCCCCACGAGCAGTACTTC.

The CDR3 coding sequence is TGTGCCAGCAAGGAGCGGGAGAACACCGGGGAGCTGTTTTTT. Translating it yields CASKERENTGELFF. The genes are TRBV27 and TRBJ2-2; 7 positions agree with TRBD2. Germline lookup yields CDR1 MNHEY and CDR2 SMNVEV (reference sequence). The length of the CDR3 is 14 residues. Germline trimming cut 7 bases from V and 1 base from J; bases unmatched to any gene: 3.

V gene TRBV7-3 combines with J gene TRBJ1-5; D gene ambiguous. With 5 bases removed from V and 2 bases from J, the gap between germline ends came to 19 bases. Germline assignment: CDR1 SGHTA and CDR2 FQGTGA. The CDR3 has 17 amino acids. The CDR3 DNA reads TGTGCCAGCAGCCTCAGGAGACGGCCCCGGGGCAATCAGCCCCAGCATTTT. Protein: CASSLRRRPRGNQPQHF.

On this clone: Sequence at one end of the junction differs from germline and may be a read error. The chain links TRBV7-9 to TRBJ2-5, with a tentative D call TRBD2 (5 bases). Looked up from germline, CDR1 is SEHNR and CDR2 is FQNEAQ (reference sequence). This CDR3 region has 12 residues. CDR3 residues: CASSPQPTEVNF. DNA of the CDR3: TGTGCCAGCAGCCCGCAACCGACGGAGGTGAACTTC.

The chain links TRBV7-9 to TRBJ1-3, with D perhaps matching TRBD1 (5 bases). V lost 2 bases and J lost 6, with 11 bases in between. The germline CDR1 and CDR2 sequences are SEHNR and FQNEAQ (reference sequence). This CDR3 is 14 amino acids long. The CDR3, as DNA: TGTGCCAGCAGCTTATGGGGCAGGGAAAACACCATATATTTT. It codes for CASSLWGRENTIYF.

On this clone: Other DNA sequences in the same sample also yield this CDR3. The CDR3 loop is CAISEGLAGLYNEQFF. The CDR3 DNA reads TGTGCCATCAGTGAGGGCCTAGCGGGCCTTTACAATGAGCAGTTCTTC. The chain carries TRBV10-3 and TRBJ2-1, with TRBD2 matching over 8 bases. Germline CDR1 reads ENHRY; CDR2 reads SYGVKD. The CDR3 totals 16 residues. Trimming at V came to 2 bases and at J to 4 bases, leaving 7 bases not matched to a gene.

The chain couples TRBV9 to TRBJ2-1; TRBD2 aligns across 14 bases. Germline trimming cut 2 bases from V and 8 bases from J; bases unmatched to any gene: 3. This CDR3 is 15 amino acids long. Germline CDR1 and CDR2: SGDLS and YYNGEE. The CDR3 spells CASSVTSGRGDEQFF. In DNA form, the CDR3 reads TGTGCCAGCAGCGTGACTAGCGGGAGGGGAGATGAGCAGTTCTTC.

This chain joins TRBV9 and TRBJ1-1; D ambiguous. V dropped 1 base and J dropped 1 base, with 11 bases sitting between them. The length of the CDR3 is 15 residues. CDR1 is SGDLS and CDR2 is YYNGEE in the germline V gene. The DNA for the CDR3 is TGTGCCAGCAGCGTATTGGAAAGTAAGAACACTGAAGCTTTCTTT. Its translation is CASSVLESKNTEAFF.

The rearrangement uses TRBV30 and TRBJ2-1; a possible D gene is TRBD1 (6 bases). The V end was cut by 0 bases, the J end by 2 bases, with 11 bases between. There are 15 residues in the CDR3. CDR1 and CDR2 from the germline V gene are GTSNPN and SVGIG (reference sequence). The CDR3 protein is CAWSVLGQTYNEQFF. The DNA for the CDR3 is TGTGCCTGGAGTGTACTGGGACAAACCTACAATGAGCAGTTCTTC.

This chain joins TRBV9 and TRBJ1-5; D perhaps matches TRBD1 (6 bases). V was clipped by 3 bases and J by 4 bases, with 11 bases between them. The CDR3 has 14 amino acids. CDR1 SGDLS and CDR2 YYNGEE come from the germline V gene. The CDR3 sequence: CASSAGHPNQPQHF. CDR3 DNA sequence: TGTGCCAGCAGCGCGGGACACCCGAATCAGCCCCAGCATTTT.

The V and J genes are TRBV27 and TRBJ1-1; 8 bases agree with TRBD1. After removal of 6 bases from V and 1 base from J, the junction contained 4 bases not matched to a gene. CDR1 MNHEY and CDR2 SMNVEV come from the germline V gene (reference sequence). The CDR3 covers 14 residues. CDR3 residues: CASSQDRANTEAFF. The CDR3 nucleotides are TGTGCCAGCAGCCAGGACAGGGCGAACACTGAAGCTTTCTTT.

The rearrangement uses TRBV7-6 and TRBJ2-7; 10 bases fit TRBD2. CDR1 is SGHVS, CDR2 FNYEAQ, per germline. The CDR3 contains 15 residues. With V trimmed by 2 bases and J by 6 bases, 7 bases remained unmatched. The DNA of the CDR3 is TGTGCCAGCAGCTTAATGGCTAGCGGGAGAAGCGAGCAGTACTTC. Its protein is CASSLMASGRSEQYF.

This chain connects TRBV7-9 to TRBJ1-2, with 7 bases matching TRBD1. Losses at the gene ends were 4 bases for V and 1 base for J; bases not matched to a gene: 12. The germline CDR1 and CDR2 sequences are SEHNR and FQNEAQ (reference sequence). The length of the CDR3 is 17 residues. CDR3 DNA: TGTGCCAGCAGCTCCTCAAAGCAGGGACAGAGTAACTATGGCTACACCTTC. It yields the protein CASSSSKQGQSNYGYTF.

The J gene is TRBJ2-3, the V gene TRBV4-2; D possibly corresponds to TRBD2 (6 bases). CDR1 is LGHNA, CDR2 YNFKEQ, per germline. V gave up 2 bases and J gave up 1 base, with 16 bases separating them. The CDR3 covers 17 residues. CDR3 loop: CASSQWFLGGGTDTQYF. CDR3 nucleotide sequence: TGTGCCAGCAGCCAATGGTTCCTCGGGGGAGGCACAGATACGCAGTATTTT.

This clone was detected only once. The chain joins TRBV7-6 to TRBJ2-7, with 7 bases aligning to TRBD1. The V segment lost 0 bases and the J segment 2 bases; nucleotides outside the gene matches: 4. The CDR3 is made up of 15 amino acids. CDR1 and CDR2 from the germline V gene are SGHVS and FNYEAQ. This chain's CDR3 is CASSLAQGRTYEQYF. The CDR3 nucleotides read TGTGCCAGCAGCTTAGCACAGGGGAGAACCTACGAGCAGTACTTC.